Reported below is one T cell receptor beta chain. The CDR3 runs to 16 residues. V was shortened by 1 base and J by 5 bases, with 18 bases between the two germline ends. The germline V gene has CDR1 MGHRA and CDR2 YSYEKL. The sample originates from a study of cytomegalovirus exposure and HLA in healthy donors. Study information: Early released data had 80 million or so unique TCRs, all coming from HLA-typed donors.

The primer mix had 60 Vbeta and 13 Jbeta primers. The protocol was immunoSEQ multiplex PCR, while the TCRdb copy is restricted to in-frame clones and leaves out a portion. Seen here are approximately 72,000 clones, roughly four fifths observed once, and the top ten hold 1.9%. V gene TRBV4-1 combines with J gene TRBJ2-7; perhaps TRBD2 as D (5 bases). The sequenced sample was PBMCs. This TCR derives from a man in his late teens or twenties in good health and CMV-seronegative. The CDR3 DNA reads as TGCGCCAGCAGCCAAGGAGGAGGTCGCTCGGTGGACGAGCAGTACTTC. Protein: CASSQGGGRSVDEQYF.